The rows below give T cell receptor beta chains drawn from one sample of a study of shared clonotypes between healthy human individuals. Generated by immunoSEQ multiplex PCR, the TCRdb table keeps only in-frame clones and is missing some. The sample includes hundreds of thousands of clones, 95% to 96% of them seen just once. Sequenced: naive CD8+ T cells sorted from blood. Every receptor here comes from a woman aged 25 to 45 in good health. CDR3s include the opening cysteine and the closing phenylalanine or tryptophan. The order of the fields is V gene, D gene, CDR3 protein. D genes are given only for firm matches.

TRBV29-1,TRBD1,CSAGTGSSYEQYF
TRBV2,TRBD2,CASSEVLAGGFEQYF
TRBV7-2,.,CASSLLVRSHEQYF
TRBV19,TRBD2,CASSTAGTSGRDYNEQFF
TRBV28,TRBD1,CASRRTGGSYEQYF
TRBV29-1,TRBD1,CSVEGTGYPEQYF
TRBV6-5,.,CASSYGDEQFF
TRBV29-1,.,CSVSGSRYNEQFF
TRBV27,TRBD2,CASSLFRGTSVTDTQYF
TRBV27,TRBD2,CASSFLPGLAKYNEQFF
TRBV27,.,CASSPYAGEEQYF
TRBV29-1,.,CSVELQGRYNEQFF
TRBV19,TRBD1,CASSLTGQGKETQYF
TRBV7-9,.,CASSLDPAQPQHF
TRBV19,.,CASSTGEETQYF
TRBV18,.,CASSPELGDMTEAFF
TRBV29-1,TRBD2,CSVVGGEVSEQFF
TRBV7-9,TRBD1,CASSSGTETYEQYF
TRBV28,.,CASSFSQTEAFF
TRBV27,TRBD2,CASSLGTRRTDTQYF
TRBV27,.,CASSHSPQGSGNTIYF
TRBV7-2,.,CASSRRVLNTEAFF
TRBV28,TRBD2,CASRAGLAVEEQFF
TRBV27,TRBD1,CASSLRGPSYEQYF
TRBV5-4,.,CASSFDRMNTEAFF
TRBV6-1,TRBD1,CASSDKTGEEPQHF
TRBV2,TRBD2,CASMERESYEQYF